This T cell receptor beta chain is from a study of T cells in women clearing cervical HPV infection (dated by TCRdb to 2016 to 2018). The study in broad terms: The cases were 25 to 30 women with histologically confirmed HPV16-related CIN3 or worse, and 2 of those women had invasive cancers. The controls were about 25 women whose single incident HPV16 infection cleared within 12 months with no development of precancer or cancer. Blood from cases was drawn at the visit where the lesion was first identified, while blood from controls was drawn once the infection was no longer detected. Among cases, blood sampling occurred a median of about 150 days after lesion detection, with an interquartile range of about 90 to 200 days. Since only a few of the women had HLA typing available, the possibility that HLA type was acting as a confounder could not be ruled out. This exploratory proof-of-principle case-control study, nested within the Guanacaste HPV Natural History Study in Costa Rica, compared TCR repertoires among women with different cervical HPV16 outcomes. Cases and controls were matched on year of sample collection and on age within five years. Cases had a median age of around 32 years compared with under 40 for controls, and baseline characteristics showed no significant differences between the groups. The parent cohort enrolled under 11,000 women aged 18 or older in Guanacaste, Costa Rica, in 1993 to 1994 and followed the women for around seven years. Five blinded duplicates per group were added as quality controls, so that about 60 samples were obtained: around 50 participants and some 10 replicates.

Every participant had a single incident cervical HPV16 infection, and women with prevalent HPV16 infections were excluded. Cervical HPV DNA was detected with MY09/MY11 PCR, and genotyping was done by dot-blot hybridization. Around 16 mL of heparinized blood were centrifuged, and the buffy coat was aliquoted, frozen at -30°C, then stored at -80°C. QIAGEN kits were used to extract genomic DNA from buffy coat specimens. To note about this clone: Its antigen remains undetermined.

The paper as a whole reports these results and caveats: Random forest classifiers combining richness and V gene abundances distinguished cases from controls with an estimated AUC of 0.7 to 0.85. Because of the cross-sectional design, the study could not determine whether the associations came before infection or resulted from infection, and neither effector/memory subsets nor HPV-specific T cells were isolated. Because the number of T cells in each sample was unknown, differences in richness could reflect differing T-cell content rather than repertoire biology. TCR repertoire richness was significantly higher in CIN3+ cases than in controls across sequencing depths, while evenness did not differ.

Using the immunoSEQ assay, multiplex PCR amplified TCR beta CDR3 regions from an average of approximately 1,200 ng of genomic DNA per sample. To correct primer bias, the assay used a complete synthetic TCR repertoire to set an amplification baseline. The amplicons were sequenced using the Illumina platform. The authors' pipeline ran thus. Sequences were error-corrected by clustering with frequency ratios and a modified nearest-neighbor algorithm and were then analyzed in the immunoSEQ Analyzer with IMGT gene definitions. At each rarefaction depth, TCR richness and evenness were averaged over 20 rarefaction repeats, and samples with fewer sequences than the depth were excluded. Relative abundances of V, D and J genes were compared between groups using Wilcoxon rank sum tests, with FDR correction applied. An intraclass correlation of roughly 95% for TCR richness and an average of around 71% across 66 gene segments were obtained from the blinded duplicates. As stored in TCRdb, this immuneACCESS dataset retains in-frame rearrangements with V and J assigned. A fraction of the clones does not appear; measured against another copy, unresolved V genes explain less than half of the discrepancy, and the remainder lacks a known reason. V and J calls and clone size come straight from that table; D and trimming were deduced from the DNA. The record for this sample contains about 40,000 clones. Less than 7% of the sample comes from the top ten.

The clonotype comes from a woman between 18 and 70 years old with a cervical HPV16 infection that either progressed to CIN3+ or cleared (not recorded which). The sample consisted of blood buffy coat.

The covered CDR3 bases are TGTGCCAGCAGCCAGGGACTAGCGGGAGTAGAGACC. Its translation reads: CASSQGLAGVET. The whole CDR3 is CASSQGLAGVETQYF. The sequence joins TRBV7-6 to TRBJ2-5, and TRBD2 matches 14 of the central bases. The sequence runs out 3 residues before the end of the CDR3; the remainder is reconstructed from the germline J gene. Its CDR3 holds 15 amino acids, cysteine through phenylalanine. The 36 bases shown cover part of the CDR3, and their frame starts at base 1. V and J are trimmed by 5 bases and 4 bases, and the gene matches miss 3 bases of the junction. Via the germline V gene, CDR1 is SGHVS and CDR2 FNYEAQ.